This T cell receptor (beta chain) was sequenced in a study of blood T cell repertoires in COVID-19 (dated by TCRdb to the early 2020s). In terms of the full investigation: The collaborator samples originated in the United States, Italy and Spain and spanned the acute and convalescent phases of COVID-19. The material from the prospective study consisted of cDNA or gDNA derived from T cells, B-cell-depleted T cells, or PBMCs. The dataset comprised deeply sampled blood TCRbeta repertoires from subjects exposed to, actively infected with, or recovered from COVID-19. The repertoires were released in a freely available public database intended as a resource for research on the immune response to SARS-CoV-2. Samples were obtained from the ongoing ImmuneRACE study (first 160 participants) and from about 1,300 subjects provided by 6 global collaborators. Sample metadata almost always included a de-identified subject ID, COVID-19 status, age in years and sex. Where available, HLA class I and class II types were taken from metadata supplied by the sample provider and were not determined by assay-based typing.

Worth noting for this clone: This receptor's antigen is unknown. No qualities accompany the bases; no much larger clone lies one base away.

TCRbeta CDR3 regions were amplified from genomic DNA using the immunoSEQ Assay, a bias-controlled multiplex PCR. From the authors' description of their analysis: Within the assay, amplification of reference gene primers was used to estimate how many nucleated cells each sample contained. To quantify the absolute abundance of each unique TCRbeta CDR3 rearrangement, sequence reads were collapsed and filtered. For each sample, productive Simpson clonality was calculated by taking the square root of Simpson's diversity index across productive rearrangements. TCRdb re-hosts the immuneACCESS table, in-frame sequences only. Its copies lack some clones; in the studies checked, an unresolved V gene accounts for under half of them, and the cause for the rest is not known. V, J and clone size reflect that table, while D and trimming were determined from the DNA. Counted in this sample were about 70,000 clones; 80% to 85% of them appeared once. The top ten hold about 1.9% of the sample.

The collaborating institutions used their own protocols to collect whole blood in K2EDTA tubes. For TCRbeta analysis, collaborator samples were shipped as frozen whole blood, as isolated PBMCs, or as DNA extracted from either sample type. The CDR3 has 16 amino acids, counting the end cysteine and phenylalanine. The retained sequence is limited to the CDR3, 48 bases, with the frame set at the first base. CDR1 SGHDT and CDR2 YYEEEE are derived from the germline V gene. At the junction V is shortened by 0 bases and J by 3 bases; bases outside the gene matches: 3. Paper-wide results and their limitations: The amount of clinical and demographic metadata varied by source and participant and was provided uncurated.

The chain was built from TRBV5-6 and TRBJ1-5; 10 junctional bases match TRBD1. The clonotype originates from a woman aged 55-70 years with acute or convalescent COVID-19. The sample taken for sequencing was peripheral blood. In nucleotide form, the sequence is TGTGCCAGCAGCTTGGCAGGGACAGGGGTCAATCAGCCCCAGCATTTT. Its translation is CASSLAGTGVNQPQHF.